The 17 T cell receptor beta chains listed next were all sequenced from one sample in a study of OX40 agonist ivuxolimab in advanced cancers. Assay used: immunoSEQ multiplex PCR; TCRdb lists only in-frame clones, some missing. The data show some 11,000 clones, with about 81% seen just once and under 30% held by the top ten. Material: CD4+ or CD8+ T cells sorted from blood, obtained in a trial of the OX40 agonist ivuxolimab. The receptors originated from an adult with an advanced solid tumor such as melanoma, head and neck, liver or kidney cancer.

V is TRBV4-1 and J is TRBJ2-3; D uncertain. The CDR3 has 12 residues. V lost 4 bases, J lost 2 bases, and 4 bases lay in between. In germline, CDR1 is MGHRA, CDR2 YSYEKL. The CDR3: CASSPDTDTQYF. CDR3 in DNA: TGCGCCAGCAGCCCCGACACAGATACGCAGTATTTT.

In its sample, this clone was seen once. This chain connects TRBV19 to TRBJ2-7; TRBD2 matches 11 bases. The CDR3 is made up of 16 amino acids. The J segment lost 6 bases and the V segment lost 4 bases, leaving 11 bases of the junction unmatched. The V gene's germline CDR1 is LNHDA and CDR2 SQIVND (reference sequence). Here the CDR3 DNA reads TGTGCCAGTAGTACTCGCACCGGGACTAGCGGCCTCGAGCAGTACTTC. This translates into CASSTRTGTSGLEQYF.

V gene TRBV13 combines with J gene TRBJ1-4; 7 nucleotides agree with TRBD1. The CDR3 sequence is 17 residues long. The junction had 12 bases not matched to a gene; V was cut back by 0 bases and J by 8 bases. Germline CDR1 reads PRHDT; CDR2 reads FYEKMQ (reference sequence). CDR3 sequence (DNA): TGTGCCAGCAGCTTAGGAGGCTGGGACAGCCGGAGGGAAAAACTGTTTTTT. Its translation: CASSLGGWDSRREKLFF.

The sample holds a few counts of this clone. V and J are TRBV28 and TRBJ2-5; the D gene is possibly TRBD1 (6 bases). V gave up 4 bases and J gave up 3 bases, with 12 bases separating them. The CDR3 totals 14 residues. Germline assignment: CDR1 MDHEN and CDR2 SYDVKM. CDR3: CASSSRTAKETQYF. In nucleotides, the CDR3 is TGTGCCAGCAGTTCCAGGACAGCGAAAGAGACCCAGTACTTC.

The CDR3 here is CASSSRVEQYF. CDR3 nucleotide sequence: TGTGCCAGCAGCTCTAGGGTTGAGCAGTACTTC. V usage is TRBV5-6 and J usage is TRBJ2-7, with no clear D. CDR1 is SGHDT, CDR2 YYEEEE, per germline. The germline V and J ends were trimmed by 3 bases and 7 bases, with 8 bases remaining between them. The CDR3 runs 11 residues.

CDR3 in amino acids: CASSPKGGEQYF. Written as DNA, the CDR3 is TGTGCCAGCAGTCCCAAGGGAGGCGAGCAGTACTTC. The chain couples TRBV27 to TRBJ2-7; D perhaps matches TRBD2 (6 bases). This CDR3 comprises 12 residues. The V and J ends lost 5 bases and 6 bases respectively, with 11 bases between them. From germline, CDR1 is MNHEY and CDR2 SMNVEV (reference sequence).

The CDR3 DNA reads as TGCGCCAGCAGCCCCGGGGGCAGATACACCGGGGAGCTGTTTTTT. It translates to CASSPGGRYTGELFF. The chain combines TRBV4-1 with TRBJ2-2; D assignment may be TRBD1 or TRBD2 (6 bases each). CDR3 length equals 15 residues. The ends were cut back, 4 bases at V and 3 bases at J, with 12 bases in the middle. Germline V gives CDR1 MGHRA, CDR2 YSYEKL.

This clone was seen a handful of times. The chain couples TRBV10-2 to TRBJ2-1; 11 bases are a match to TRBD2. V dropped 8 bases and J dropped 7; count of bases not matched to a gene: 10. Germline V gene lookup returns CDR1 WSHSY and CDR2 SAAADI. This CDR3 is 15 amino acids long. CDR3 nucleotide sequence: TGCGCCAGCGGTTTCGCGCTAGCGGGGGGAAATGAGCAGTTCTTC. Translating gives CASGFALAGGNEQFF.

The chain is built from TRBV27 and TRBJ1-6; D is possibly TRBD1 (5 bases). Germline V CDR1 and CDR2: MNHEY, SMNVEV (reference sequence). CDR3 size: 12 residues. V was cut by 7 bases and J by 7 bases, with 8 bases left in between. CDR3 nucleotide sequence: TGTGCCAGCACTGGGGGGAATTCACCCCTCCACTTT. Translated: CASTGGNSPLHF.

This chain links TRBV4-1 with TRBJ2-7; 10 bases map to TRBD2. Trimming at V came to 5 bases and at J to 5 bases, leaving 6 bases not matched to a gene. This CDR3 is built from 14 residues. Germline lookup yields CDR1 MGHRA and CDR2 YSYEKL. The CDR3 loop reads CASSSGLARNEQYF. The CDR3 DNA sequence: TGCGCCAGCAGCTCGGGACTAGCGAGGAACGAGCAGTACTTC.

The chain uses TRBV28 and TRBJ2-1, with a tentative D call TRBD1 (5 bases). Trimming removed 5 bases at V and 4 bases at J, with 15 bases between. The CDR3 extends over 15 amino acids. Germline CDR1 reads MDHEN; CDR2 reads SYDVKM. The CDR3, as DNA: TGTGCCAGCAGTCAAGGGGTGGTGCGGTACAATGAGCAGTTCTTC. As protein: CASSQGVVRYNEQFF.

This clone was counted between two and nine times. The chain carries TRBV27 and TRBJ2-7, with 14 bases fitting TRBD2. J lost 3 bases, V lost 6 bases, and 4 bases had no gene match. This CDR3 is built from 15 residues. The germline gives CDR1 MNHEY, CDR2 SMNVEV (reference sequence). In DNA, the CDR3 is TGTGCCAGCAGCGAAGGGACTAGCGGGGGCTACGAGCAGTACTTC. It encodes CASSEGTSGGYEQYF.

The V and J genes are TRBV5-1 and TRBJ2-7; the D is unclear. The CDR3 runs to 13 residues. Deletions cut 2 bases from V and 0 bases from J, with 6 bases between. Germline V gives CDR1 SGHRS, CDR2 YFSETQ. The CDR3: CASSFDNSYEQYF. The CDR3 nucleotides are TGCGCCAGCAGCTTTGACAACTCCTACGAGCAGTACTTC.

The chain joins TRBV28 to TRBJ2-5, with D unresolved. The CDR3 has 16 amino acids. Trimming removed 3 bases at V and 2 bases at J, with 16 bases between. CDR1 is MDHEN and CDR2 is SYDVKM in the germline V gene. The CDR3: CASSFSGPDLQETQYF. CDR3 DNA: TGTGCCAGCAGTTTTTCCGGACCCGACCTACAAGAGACCCAGTACTTC.

V is TRBV10-3 and J is TRBJ2-1; TRBD1 matches 7 bases. Germline V gene lookup returns CDR1 ENHRY and CDR2 SYGVKD. V gave up 0 bases and J gave up 10 bases; unmatched junction bases: 0. This CDR3 region has 12 residues. CDR3 in amino acids: CAISESGQEQFF. The CDR3 DNA sequence: TGTGCCATCAGTGAGTCGGGACAGGAGCAGTTCTTC.

The chain joins TRBV7-9 to TRBJ2-1; D is undetermined. The V end lost 5 bases, the J end lost 2 bases, and 13 bases lay between the germline ends. The CDR3 contains 15 residues. Germline loops: CDR1 SEHNR, CDR2 FQNEAQ (reference sequence). CDR3 region: CASSPEYNTYNEQFF. For the CDR3, the DNA is TGTGCCAGCAGCCCCGAGTACAATACCTACAATGAGCAGTTCTTC.

The chain uses TRBV14 and TRBJ2-7, with D perhaps matching TRBD1 or TRBD2 (5 bases each). The CDR3 contains 15 residues. Per the germline V gene, CDR1 is SGHDN and CDR2 is FVKESK. Trimming pared 0 bases from V and 4 bases from J, leaving 13 bases between. The CDR3 region has the DNA TGTGCCAGCAGCCAAGAATGGGACGGGAATTACGAGCAGTACTTC. Translation: CASSQEWDGNYEQYF. Filled out from reference TRBV14 and TRBJ2-7, the complete variable domain reads EAGVTQFPSHSVIEKGQTVTLRCDPISGHDNLYWYRRVMGKEIKFLLHFVKESKQDESGMPNNRFLAERTGGTYSTLKVQPAELEDSGVYFCASSQEWDGNYEQYFGPGTRLTVT.